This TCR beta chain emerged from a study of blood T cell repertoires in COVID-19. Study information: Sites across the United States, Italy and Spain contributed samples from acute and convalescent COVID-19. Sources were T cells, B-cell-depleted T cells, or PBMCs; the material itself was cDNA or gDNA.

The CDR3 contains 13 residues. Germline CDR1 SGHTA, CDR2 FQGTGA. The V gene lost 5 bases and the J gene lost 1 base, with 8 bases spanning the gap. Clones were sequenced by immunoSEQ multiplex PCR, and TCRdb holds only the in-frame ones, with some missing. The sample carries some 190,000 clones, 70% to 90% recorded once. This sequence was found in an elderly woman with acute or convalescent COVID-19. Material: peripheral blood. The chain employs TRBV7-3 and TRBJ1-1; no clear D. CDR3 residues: CASSPAGNTEAFF. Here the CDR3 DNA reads TGTGCCAGCAGCCCCGCAGGGAACACTGAAGCTTTCTTT.